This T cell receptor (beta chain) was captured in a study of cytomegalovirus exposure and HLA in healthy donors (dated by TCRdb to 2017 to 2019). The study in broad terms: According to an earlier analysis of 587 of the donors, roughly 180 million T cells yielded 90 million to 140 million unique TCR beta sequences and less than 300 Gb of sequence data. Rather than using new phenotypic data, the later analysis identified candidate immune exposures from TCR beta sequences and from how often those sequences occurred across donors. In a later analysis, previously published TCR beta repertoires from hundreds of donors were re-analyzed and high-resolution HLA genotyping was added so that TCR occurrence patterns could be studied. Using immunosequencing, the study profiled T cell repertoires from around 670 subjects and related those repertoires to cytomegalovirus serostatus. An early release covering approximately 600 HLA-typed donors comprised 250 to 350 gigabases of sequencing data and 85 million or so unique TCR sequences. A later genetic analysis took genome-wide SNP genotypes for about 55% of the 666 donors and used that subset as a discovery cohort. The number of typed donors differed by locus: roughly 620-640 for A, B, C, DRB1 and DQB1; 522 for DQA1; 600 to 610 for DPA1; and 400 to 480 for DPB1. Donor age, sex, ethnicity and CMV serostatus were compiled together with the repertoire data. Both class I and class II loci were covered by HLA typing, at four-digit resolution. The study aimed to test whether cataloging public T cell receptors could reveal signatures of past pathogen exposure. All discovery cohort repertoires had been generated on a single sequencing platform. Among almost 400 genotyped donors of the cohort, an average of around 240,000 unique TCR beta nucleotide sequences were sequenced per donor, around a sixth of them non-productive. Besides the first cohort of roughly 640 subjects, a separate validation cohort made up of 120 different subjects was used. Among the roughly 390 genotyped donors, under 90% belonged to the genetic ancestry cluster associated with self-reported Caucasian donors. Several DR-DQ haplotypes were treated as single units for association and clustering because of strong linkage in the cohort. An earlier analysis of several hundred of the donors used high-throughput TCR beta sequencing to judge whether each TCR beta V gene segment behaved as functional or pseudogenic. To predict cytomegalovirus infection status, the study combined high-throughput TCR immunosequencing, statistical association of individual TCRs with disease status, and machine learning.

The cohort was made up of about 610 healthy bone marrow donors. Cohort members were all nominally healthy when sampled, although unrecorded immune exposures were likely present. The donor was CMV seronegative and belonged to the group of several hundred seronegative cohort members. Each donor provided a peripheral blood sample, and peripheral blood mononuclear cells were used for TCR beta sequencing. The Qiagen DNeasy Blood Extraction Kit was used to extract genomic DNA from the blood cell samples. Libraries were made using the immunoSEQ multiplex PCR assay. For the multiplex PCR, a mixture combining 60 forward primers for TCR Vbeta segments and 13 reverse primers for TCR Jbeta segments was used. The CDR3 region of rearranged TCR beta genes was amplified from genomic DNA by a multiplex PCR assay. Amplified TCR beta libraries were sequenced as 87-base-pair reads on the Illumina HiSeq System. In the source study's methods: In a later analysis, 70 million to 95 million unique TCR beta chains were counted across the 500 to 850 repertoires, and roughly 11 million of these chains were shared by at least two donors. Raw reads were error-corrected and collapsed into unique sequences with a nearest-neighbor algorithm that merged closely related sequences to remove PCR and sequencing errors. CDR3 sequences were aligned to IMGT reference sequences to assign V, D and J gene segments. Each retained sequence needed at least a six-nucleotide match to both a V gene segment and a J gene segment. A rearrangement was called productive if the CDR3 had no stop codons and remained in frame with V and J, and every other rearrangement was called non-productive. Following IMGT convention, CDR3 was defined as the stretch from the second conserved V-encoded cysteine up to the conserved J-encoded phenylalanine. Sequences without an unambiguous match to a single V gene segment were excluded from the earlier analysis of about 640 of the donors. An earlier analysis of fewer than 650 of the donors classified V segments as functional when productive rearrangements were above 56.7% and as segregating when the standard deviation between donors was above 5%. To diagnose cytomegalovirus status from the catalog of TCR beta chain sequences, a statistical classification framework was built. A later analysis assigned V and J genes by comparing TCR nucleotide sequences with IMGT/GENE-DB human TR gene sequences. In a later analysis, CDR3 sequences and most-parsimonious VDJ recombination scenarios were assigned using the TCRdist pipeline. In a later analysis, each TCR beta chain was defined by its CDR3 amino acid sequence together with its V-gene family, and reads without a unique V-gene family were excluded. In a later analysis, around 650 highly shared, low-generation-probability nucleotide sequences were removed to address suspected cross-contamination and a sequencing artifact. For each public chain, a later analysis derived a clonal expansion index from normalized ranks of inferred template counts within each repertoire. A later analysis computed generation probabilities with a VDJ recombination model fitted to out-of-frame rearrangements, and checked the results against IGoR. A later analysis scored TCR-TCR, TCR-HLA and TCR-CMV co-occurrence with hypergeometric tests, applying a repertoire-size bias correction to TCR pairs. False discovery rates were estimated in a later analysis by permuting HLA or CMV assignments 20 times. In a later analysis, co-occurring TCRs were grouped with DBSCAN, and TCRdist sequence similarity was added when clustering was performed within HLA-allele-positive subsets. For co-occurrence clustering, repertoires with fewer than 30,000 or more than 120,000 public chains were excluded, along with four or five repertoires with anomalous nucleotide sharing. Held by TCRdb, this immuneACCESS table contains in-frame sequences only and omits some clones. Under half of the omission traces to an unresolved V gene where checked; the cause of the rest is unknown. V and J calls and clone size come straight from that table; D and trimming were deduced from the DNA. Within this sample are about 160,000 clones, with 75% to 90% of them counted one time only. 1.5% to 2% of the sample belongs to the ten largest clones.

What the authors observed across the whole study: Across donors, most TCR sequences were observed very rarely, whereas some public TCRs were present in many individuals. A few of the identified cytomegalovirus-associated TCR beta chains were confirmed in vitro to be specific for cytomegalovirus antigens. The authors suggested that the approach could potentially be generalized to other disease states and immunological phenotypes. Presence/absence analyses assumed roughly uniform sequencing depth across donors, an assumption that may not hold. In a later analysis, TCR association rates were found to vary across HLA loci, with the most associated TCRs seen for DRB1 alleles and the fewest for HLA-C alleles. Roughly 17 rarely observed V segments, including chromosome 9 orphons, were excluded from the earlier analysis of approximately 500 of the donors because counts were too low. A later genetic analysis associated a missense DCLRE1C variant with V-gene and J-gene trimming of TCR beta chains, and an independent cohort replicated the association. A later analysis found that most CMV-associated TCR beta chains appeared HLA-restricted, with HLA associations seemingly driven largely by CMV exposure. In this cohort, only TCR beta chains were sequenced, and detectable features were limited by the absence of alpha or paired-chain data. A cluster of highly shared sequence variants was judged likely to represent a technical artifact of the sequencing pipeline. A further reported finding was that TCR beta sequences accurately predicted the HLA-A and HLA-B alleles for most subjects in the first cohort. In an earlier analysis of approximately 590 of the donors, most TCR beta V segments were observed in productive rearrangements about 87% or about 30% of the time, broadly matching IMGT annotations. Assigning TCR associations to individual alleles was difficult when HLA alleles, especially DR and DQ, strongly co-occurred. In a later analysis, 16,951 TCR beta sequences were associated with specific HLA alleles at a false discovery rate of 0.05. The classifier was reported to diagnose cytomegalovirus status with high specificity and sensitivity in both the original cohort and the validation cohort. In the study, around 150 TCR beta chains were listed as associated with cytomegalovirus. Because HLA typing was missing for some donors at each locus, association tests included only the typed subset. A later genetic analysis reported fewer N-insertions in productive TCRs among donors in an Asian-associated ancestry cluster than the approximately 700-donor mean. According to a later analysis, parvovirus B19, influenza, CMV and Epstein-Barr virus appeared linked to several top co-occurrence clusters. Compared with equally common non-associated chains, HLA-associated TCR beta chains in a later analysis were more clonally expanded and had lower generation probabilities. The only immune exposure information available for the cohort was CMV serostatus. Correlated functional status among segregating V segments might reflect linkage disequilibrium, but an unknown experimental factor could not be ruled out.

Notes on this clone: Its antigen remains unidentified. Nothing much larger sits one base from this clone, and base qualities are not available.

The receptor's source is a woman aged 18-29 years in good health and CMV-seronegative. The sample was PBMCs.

The CDR3: CAWGAGTSNQPQHF. The DNA sequence follows: TGTGCCTGGGGCGCCGGGACATCCAATCAGCCCCAGCATTTT. In this chain, TRBV30 is recombined with TRBJ1-5; the D gene is perhaps TRBD1, from 6 matching bases. Via the germline V gene (reference sequence), CDR1 is GTSNPN and CDR2 SVGIG. Reading from cysteine to phenylalanine, the CDR3 counts 14 amino acids. Only the CDR3 DNA stays, 42 bases, in frame from base 1. V and J lose 5 bases and 3 bases, and a span of 14 bases separates them.